These 4 T cell receptor beta chains share one sample of origin, sequenced in a study of blood T cell repertoires in COVID-19. Some clones are missing from TCRdb's copy, which holds only in-frame ones; the method was immunoSEQ multiplex PCR. Of a few hundred thousand clones listed, 90% are singletons. The sequenced sample consisted of PBMCs or T cells enriched from blood (not recorded which). These receptor sequences come from a man aged 25 to 40 who had been exposed to COVID-19.

The rearrangement joins TRBV5-1 to TRBJ1-2, with a possible D match to TRBD1 (6 bases). The CDR3 totals 15 residues. Germline CDR1 reads SGHRS; CDR2 reads YFSETQ. V shed 3 bases and J shed 6 bases, with 18 bases lying between them. CDR3 region: CASSSLDGRGNGYTF. As DNA, the CDR3 is TGCGCCAGCAGCTCGCTCGACGGGAGGGGGAATGGCTACACCTTC.

This chain links TRBV11-2 with TRBJ1-3, with D unclear. Germline assignment: CDR1 SGHAT and CDR2 FQNNGV. The CDR3 has 13 amino acids. V dropped 7 bases and J dropped 3 bases, with 10 bases sitting between them. CDR3: CASMLRGGNTIYF. CDR3 coding DNA: TGTGCCAGCATGCTAAGAGGTGGAAACACCATATATTTT.

J is TRBJ1-5 and V is TRBV20-1; tentatively, D is TRBD1 (6 bases). V dropped 3 bases and J dropped 6 bases, with 12 bases sitting between them. Germline-derived CDR1 and CDR2 are DFQATT and SNEGSKA (reference sequence). The CDR3 covers 13 residues. In nucleotides, the CDR3 is TGCAGTGCTAGTTCAGGGGAGTTTCAGCCCCAGCATTTT. This sequence encodes CSASSGEFQPQHF.

The chain uses TRBV5-1 and TRBJ2-1; 10 bases line up with TRBD2. CDR3 length equals 18 residues. V lost 4 bases, J lost 12 bases, and 22 bases stayed unmatched. Germline V gene lookup returns CDR1 SGHRS and CDR2 YFSETQ. Written as DNA, the CDR3 is TGCGCCAGCAGCCCCCAGGGAGCGGGGGGGTTTCGGAATCCGGGGCAGTTCTTC. Its protein is CASSPQGAGGFRNPGQFF.